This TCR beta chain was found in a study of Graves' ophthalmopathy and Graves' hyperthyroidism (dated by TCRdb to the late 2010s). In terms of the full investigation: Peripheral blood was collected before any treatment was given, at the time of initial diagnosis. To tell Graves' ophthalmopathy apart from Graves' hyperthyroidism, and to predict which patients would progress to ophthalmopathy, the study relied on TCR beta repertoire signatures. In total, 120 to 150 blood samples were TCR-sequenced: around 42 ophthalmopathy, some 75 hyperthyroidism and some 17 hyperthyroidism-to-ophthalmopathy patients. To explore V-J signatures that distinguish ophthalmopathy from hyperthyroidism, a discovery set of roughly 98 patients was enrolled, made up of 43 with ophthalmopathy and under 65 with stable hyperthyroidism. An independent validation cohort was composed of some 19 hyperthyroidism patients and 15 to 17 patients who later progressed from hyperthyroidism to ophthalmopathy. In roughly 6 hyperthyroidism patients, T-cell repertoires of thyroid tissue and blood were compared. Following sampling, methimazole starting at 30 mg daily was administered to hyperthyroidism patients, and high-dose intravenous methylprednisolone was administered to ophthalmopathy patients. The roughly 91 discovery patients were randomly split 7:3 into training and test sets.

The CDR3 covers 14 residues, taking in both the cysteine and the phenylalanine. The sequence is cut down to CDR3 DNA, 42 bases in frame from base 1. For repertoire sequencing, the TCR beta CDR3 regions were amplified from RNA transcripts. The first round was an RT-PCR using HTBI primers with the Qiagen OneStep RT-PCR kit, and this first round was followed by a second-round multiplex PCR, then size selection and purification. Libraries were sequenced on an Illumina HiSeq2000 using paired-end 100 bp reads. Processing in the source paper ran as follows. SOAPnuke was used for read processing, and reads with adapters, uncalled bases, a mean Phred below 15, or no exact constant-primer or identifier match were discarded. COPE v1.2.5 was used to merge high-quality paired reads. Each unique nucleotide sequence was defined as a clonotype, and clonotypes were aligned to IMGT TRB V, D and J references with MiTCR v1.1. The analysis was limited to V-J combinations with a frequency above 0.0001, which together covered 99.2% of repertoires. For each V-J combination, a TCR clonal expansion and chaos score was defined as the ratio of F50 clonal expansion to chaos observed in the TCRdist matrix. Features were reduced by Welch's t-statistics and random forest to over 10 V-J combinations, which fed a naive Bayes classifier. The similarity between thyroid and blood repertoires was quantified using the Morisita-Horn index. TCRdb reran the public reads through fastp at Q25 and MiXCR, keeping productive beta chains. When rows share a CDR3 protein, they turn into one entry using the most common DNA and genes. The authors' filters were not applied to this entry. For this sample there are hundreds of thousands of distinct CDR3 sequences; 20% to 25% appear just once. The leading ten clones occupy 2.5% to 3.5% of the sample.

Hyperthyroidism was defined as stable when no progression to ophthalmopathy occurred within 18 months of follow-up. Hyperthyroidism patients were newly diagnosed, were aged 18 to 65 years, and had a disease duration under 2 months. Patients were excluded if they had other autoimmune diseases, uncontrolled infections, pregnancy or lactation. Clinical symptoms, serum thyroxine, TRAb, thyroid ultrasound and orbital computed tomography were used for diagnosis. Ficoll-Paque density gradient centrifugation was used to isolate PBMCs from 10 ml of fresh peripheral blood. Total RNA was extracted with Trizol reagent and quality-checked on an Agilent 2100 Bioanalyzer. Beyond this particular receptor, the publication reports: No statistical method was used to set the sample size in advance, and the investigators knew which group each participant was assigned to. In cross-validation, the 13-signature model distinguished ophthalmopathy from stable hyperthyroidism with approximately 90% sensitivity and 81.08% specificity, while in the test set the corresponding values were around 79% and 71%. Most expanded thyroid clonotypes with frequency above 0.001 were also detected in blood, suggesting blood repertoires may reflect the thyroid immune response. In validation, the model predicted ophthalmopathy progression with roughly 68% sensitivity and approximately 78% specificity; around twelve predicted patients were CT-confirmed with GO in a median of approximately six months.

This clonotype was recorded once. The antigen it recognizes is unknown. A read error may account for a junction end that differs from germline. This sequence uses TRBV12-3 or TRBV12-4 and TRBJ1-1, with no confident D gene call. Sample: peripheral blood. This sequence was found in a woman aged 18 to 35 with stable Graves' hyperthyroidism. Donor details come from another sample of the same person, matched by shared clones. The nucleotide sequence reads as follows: TGTGCCAGCAGCCAGACGGGTGGAGGCACTGAAGCTTCCTTT. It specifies CASSQTGGGTEASF.